One and the same sample provided the 2 T cell receptor beta chains below, sequenced in a study of T cell responses to AZD1222 COVID-19 vaccine. Sequencing used immunoSEQ multiplex PCR; TCRdb keeps in-frame clones, though not all of them. The sample has 200,000 to 250,000 clones, around 94% seen once. The material sequenced was peripheral blood, taken 28 days after the second dose of the MenACWY control vaccine. Every receptor here comes from an adult who received the MenACWY meningococcal vaccine as a control.

This clone was seen only once. The chain employs TRBV27 and TRBJ2-7; 10 bases agree with TRBD2. The CDR3 runs to 17 residues. The germline V gene encodes CDR1 MNHEY and CDR2 SMNVEV (reference sequence). V trimming: 2 bases; J trimming: 4 bases; junction bases outside the gene matches: 11. The CDR3 region has the DNA TGTGCCAGCAGTTTAAGGCTAGCGGGAGTTGCCGGTTACGAGCAGTACTTC. Translation: CASSLRLAGVAGYEQYF.

This clone was seen a handful of times. The CDR3, as DNA: TGTGCCAGCAGGCCCGCGACACTCAATGAAAAACTGTTTTTT. It translates to CASRPATLNEKLFF. The V call is TRBV28, the J call TRBJ1-4, with D unclear. The CDR3 runs to 14 residues. CDR1 and CDR2 (germline): MDHEN, SYDVKM. V gave up 6 bases and J gave up 5 bases, with 13 bases separating them.